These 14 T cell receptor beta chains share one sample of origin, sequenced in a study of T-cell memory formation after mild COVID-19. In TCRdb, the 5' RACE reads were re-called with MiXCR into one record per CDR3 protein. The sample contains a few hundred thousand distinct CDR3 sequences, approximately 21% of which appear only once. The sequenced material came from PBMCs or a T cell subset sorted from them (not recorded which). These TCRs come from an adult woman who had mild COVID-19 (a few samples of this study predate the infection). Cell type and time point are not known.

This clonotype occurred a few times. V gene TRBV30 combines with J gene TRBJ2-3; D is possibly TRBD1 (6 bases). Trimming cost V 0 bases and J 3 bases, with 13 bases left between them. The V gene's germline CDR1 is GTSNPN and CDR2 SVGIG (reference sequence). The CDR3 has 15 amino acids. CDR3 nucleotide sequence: TGTGCCTGGAGTGTAGGACAGTTTACGACAGATACGCAGTATTTT. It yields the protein CAWSVGQFTTDTQYF.

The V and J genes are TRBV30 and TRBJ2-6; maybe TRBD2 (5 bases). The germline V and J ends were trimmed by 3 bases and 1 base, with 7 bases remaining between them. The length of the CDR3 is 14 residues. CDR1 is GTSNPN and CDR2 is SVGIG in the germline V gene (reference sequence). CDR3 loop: CAWSGGSGANVLTF. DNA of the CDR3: TGTGCCTGGAGCGGCGGGTCTGGGGCCAACGTCCTGACTTTC.

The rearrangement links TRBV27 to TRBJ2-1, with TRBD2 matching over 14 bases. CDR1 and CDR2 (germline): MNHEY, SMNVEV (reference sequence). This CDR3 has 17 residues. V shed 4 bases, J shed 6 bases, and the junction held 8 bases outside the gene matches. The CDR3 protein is CASSSPRTSGRINEQFF. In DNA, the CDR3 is TGTGCCAGCAGTTCCCCTCGGACTAGCGGGAGGATCAATGAGCAGTTCTTC.

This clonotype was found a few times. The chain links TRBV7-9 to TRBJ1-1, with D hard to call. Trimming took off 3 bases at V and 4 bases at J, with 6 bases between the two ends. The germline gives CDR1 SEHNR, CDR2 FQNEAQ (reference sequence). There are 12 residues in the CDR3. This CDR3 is CASSFGSTEAFF. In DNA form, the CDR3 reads TGTGCCAGCAGCTTCGGAAGCACTGAAGCTTTCTTT.

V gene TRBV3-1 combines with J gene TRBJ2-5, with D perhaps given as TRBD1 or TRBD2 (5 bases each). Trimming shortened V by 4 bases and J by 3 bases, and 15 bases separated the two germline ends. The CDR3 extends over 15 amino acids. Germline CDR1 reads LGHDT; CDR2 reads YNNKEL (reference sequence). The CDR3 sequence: CASSLPLGVEETQYF. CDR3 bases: TGTGCCAGCAGCCTCCCCTTGGGGGTAGAAGAGACCCAGTACTTC.

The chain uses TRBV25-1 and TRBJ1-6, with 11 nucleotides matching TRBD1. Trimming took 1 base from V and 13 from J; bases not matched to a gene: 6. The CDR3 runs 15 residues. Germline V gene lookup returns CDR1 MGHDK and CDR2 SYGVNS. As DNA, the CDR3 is TGTGCCAGCAGTGAATTTGGGACAGGGGGTTCGCCCCTCCACTTT. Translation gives CASSEFGTGGSPLHF.

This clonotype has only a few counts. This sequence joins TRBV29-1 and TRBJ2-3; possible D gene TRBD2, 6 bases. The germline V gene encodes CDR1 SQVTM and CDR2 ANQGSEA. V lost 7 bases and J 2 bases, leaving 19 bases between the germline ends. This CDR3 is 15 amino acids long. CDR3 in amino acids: CSAQPGTSPTDTQYF. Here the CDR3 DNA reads TGCAGCGCACAACCCGGGACTTCGCCCACAGATACGCAGTATTTT.

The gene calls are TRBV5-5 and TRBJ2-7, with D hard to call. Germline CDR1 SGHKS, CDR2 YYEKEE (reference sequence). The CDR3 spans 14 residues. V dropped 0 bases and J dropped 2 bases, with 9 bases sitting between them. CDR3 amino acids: CASSLDGYTYEQYF. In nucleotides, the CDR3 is TGTGCCAGCAGCTTGGATGGGTACACCTACGAGCAGTACTTC.

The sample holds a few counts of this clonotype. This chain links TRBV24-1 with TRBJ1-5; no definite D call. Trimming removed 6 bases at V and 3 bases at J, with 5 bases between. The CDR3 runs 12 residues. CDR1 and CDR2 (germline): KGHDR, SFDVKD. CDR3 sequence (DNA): TGTGCCACCAGTAACGACAATCAGCCCCAGCATTTT. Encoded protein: CATSNDNQPQHF.

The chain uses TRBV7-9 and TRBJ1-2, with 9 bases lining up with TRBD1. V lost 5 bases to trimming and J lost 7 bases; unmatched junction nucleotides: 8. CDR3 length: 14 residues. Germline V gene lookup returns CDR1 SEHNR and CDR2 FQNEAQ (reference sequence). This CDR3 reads CASSPWDRVGGYTF. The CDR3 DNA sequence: TGTGCCAGCAGCCCCTGGGACAGGGTTGGTGGCTACACCTTC.

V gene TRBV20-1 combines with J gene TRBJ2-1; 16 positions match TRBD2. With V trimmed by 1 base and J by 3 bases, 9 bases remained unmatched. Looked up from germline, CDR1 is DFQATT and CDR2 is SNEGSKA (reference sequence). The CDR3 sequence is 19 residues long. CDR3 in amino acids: CSARVPGLAGGPSYNEQFF. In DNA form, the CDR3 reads TGCAGTGCTAGAGTCCCGGGACTAGCGGGAGGGCCCAGCTACAATGAGCAGTTCTTC.

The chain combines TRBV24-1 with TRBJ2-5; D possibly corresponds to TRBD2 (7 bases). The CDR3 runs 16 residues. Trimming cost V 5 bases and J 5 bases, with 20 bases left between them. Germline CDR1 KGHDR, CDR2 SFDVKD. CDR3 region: CATSGDRWGGKETQYF. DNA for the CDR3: TGTGCCACCAGTGGGGACCGCTGGGGGGGCAAGGAGACCCAGTACTTC.

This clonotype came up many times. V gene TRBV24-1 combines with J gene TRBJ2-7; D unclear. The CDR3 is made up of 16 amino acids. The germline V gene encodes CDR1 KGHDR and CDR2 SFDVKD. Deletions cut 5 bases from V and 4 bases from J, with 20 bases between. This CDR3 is CATSGEAGAKEYEQYF. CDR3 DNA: TGTGCCACCAGTGGGGAAGCAGGAGCCAAAGAATACGAGCAGTACTTC.

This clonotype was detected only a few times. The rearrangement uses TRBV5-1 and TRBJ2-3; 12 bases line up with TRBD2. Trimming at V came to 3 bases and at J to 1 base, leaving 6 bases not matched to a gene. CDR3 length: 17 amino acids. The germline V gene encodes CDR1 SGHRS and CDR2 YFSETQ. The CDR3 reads CASSWGRLAGGTDTQYF. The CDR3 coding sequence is TGCGCCAGCAGCTGGGGGCGACTAGCGGGGGGCACAGATACGCAGTATTTT.